This entry lists 28 T cell receptor beta chains sequenced from one sample in a study of naive and memory T cell subsets. TCR cDNA received a 3' ligated oligonucleotide that carried a UMI. Four PCR rounds used nested alpha and beta constant region primers plus the SP2 primer. MiXCR was run by TCRdb on the 5' RACE reads, yielding one entry per CDR3 protein. The data contain 55,000 to 70,000 distinct CDR3 sequences, 7.6% of them singletons. The receptors come from a female donor in good health.

This clonotype has at least ten counts. The V gene is TRBV30, the J gene TRBJ1-6, with D maybe TRBD1 (6 bases). Germline V gives CDR1 GTSNPN, CDR2 SVGIG (reference sequence). With 4 bases removed from V and 7 bases from J, the gap between germline ends came to 8 bases. The CDR3 has 12 residues. The CDR3, as DNA: TGTGCCTGGATTACAGGGAATTCACCCCTCCACTTT. Its protein is CAWITGNSPLHF.

This clonotype was observed at least ten times. The J gene is TRBJ1-6, the V gene TRBV10-3, with 7 bases matching TRBD1. V lost 8 bases, J lost 10 bases, and 5 bases stayed unmatched. This CDR3 has 12 residues. The germline CDR1 and CDR2 sequences are ENHRY and SYGVKD. CDR3 amino acids: CAISDRESPLHF. The CDR3 DNA reads as TGTGCCATCTCTGACAGGGAGTCACCCCTCCACTTT.

This clonotype was seen at least ten times. For the CDR3, the DNA is TGCAGTGCCCTGAACCCCACAGATACGCAGTATTTT. Translating gives CSALNPTDTQYF. This chain joins TRBV20-1 and TRBJ2-3; D gene unclear. This CDR3 spans 12 amino acids. V was clipped by 6 bases and J by 2 bases, with 9 bases between them. Germline V lookup: CDR1 DFQATT, CDR2 SNEGSKA (reference sequence).

This clonotype has a handful of counts. The CDR3 protein is CASRNPGTGGLYEQYF. Here the CDR3 DNA reads TGTGCCAGCAGAAATCCCGGGACAGGGGGACTCTACGAGCAGTACTTC. The V and J genes are TRBV6-1 and TRBJ2-7; 11 nucleotides agree with TRBD1. The CDR3 runs 16 residues. The germline V gene encodes CDR1 MNHNS and CDR2 SASEGT. V shed 6 bases, J shed 3 bases, and the junction held 10 bases outside the gene matches.

CDR3 loop: CASSVSGQSSYNSPLHF. CDR3 DNA: TGTGCCAGCAGCGTAAGTGGGCAGAGCTCCTATAATTCACCCCTCCACTTT. This chain links TRBV9 with TRBJ1-6; no clear D. The CDR3 has 17 residues. V was shortened by 1 base and J by 0 bases, with 11 bases between the two germline ends. Germline V lookup: CDR1 SGDLS, CDR2 YYNGEE.

This clonotype was seen many times. The rearrangement links TRBV29-1 to TRBJ2-1; D is uncertain. Trimming removed 7 bases from V and 9 bases from J, with 16 bases in between. Germline V gene lookup returns CDR1 SQVTM and CDR2 ANQGSEA. The CDR3 consists of 12 residues. CDR3 sequence: CSGVRPDAEQFF. The CDR3 DNA reads TGCAGCGGGGTCCGGCCGGACGCTGAGCAGTTCTTC.

This clonotype was counted ten times or more. In nucleotides, the CDR3 is TGTGCCAGCAGTTACAACCGGGCAAATCAGCCCCAGCATTTT. Encoded protein: CASSYNRANQPQHF. The chain uses TRBV6-5 and TRBJ1-5; D not resolved. Trimming pared 2 bases from V and 4 bases from J, leaving 9 bases between. CDR1 MNHEY and CDR2 SVGAGI come from the germline V gene. The CDR3 sequence is 14 residues long.

The sample holds a few counts of this clonotype. The V call is TRBV7-2, the J call TRBJ2-3, with a possible D match to TRBD1 (5 bases). From germline, CDR1 is SGHTA and CDR2 FQGNSA. The CDR3 is 15 residues long. V lost 0 bases to trimming and J lost 11 bases, with 18 bases between them. The CDR3 bases are TGTGCCAGCAGCTTAGCGCGGAGTAAGGGGTGGGGGCAGTATTTT. Residues: CASSLARSKGWGQYF.

This clonotype was seen repeatedly, ten times or more. The J gene is TRBJ1-4, the V gene TRBV6-2 or TRBV6-3; 8 bases are a match to TRBD1. Germline values: CDR1 MNHEY, CDR2 SVGEGT. This CDR3 has 15 amino acids. The junction had 8 bases not matched to a gene; V was cut back by 4 bases and J by 7 bases. The CDR3 sequence: CASSSHGTGGEKLFF. Here the CDR3 DNA reads TGTGCCAGCAGTTCTCACGGGACAGGAGGTGAAAAACTGTTTTTT.

This chain connects TRBV20-1 to TRBJ2-5; D not certain. The CDR3 sequence is 12 residues long. V was pared by 6 bases and J by 2 bases, with 10 bases between. Per the germline V gene, CDR1 is DFQATT and CDR2 is SNEGSKA (reference sequence). The DNA for the CDR3 is TGCAGTGCGAGGACGGATCAAGAGACCCAGTACTTC. It specifies CSARTDQETQYF.

This chain joins TRBV12-3 or TRBV12-4 and TRBJ2-3; TRBD1 might be the D (5 bases). Deletions cut 8 bases from V and 1 base from J, with 10 bases between. The CDR3 runs 13 residues. The CDR3 loop reads CASGGAGTDTQYF. The CDR3 DNA reads as TGTGCCAGCGGTGGGGCGGGCACAGATACGCAGTATTTT.

This clonotype was detected many times. The V and J genes are TRBV5-1 and TRBJ2-1; 8 nucleotides line up with TRBD2. CDR1 is SGHRS and CDR2 is YFSETQ in the germline V gene. V shed 4 bases, J shed 4 bases, and the junction held 7 bases outside the gene matches. The CDR3 consists of 15 residues. The CDR3 DNA reads TGCGCCAGCAGCGTCGCACTAGCGGATTACAATGAGCAGTTCTTC. Amino acid sequence: CASSVALADYNEQFF. The variable domain in full, with the rest retrieved from reference TRBV5-1 and TRBJ2-1, is KAGVTQTPRYLIKTRGQQVTLSCSPISGHRSVSWYQQTPGQGLQFLFEYFSETQRNKGNFPGRFSGRQFSNSRSEMNVSTLELGDSALYLCASSVALADYNEQFFGPGTRLTVL.

The CDR3 loop reads CASSQPVAANYGYTF. In DNA, the CDR3 is TGCGCCAGCAGCCAGCCCGTTGCCGCTAACTATGGCTACACCTTC. The V gene is TRBV4-1, the J gene TRBJ1-2; D not certain. Germline lookup yields CDR1 MGHRA and CDR2 YSYEKL. Between the trimmed V and J ends, which lost 3 bases and 0 bases, there was a span of 11 bases. This CDR3 spans 15 amino acids.

This clonotype was counted many times. The rearrangement joins TRBV28 to TRBJ2-1; TRBD2 might be the D (7 bases). Germline V lookup: CDR1 MDHEN, CDR2 SYDVKM. Trimming removed 9 bases at V and 7 bases at J, with 16 bases between. The CDR3 is made up of 13 amino acids. CDR3 in DNA: TGTGCCAGTCGGGGGGCCCCTAGGAATGAGCAGTTCTTC. It codes for CASRGAPRNEQFF.

This clonotype was detected ten times or more. The rearrangement links TRBV20-1 to TRBJ1-4; a possible D gene is TRBD1 (5 bases). The CDR3 has 14 amino acids. Trimming stripped 0 bases from V and 0 bases from J, with 5 bases between. The V gene's germline CDR1 is DFQATT and CDR2 SNEGSKA (reference sequence). The CDR3, as DNA: TGCAGTGCTAGAGAGGGGGCAACTAATGAAAAACTGTTTTTT. Its translation is CSAREGATNEKLFF.

This clonotype was seen only a few times. The chain uses TRBV11-2 and TRBJ2-1, with D possibly called TRBD1 or TRBD2 (5 bases each). From germline, CDR1 is SGHAT and CDR2 FQNNGV. The V end was cut by 5 bases, the J end by 2 bases, with 13 bases between. This CDR3 spans 15 amino acids. For the CDR3, the DNA is TGTGCCAGCAGCCCGGTGGGGGTACCCTACAATGAGCAGTTCTTC. This gives the protein CASSPVGVPYNEQFF.

The sample holds many counts of this clonotype. The chain employs TRBV6-1 and TRBJ2-7; D unresolved. The CDR3 runs to 14 residues. Trimming left V 6 bases short and J 4 bases short, with 16 bases between. Per the germline V gene, CDR1 is MNHNS and CDR2 is SASEGT. In DNA, the CDR3 is TGTGCCAGCAGAGCCGACCTTGTGGCATACGAGCAGTACTTC. Its protein product is CASRADLVAYEQYF.

The chain links TRBV5-4 to TRBJ1-4, with unresolved D. Trimming pared 2 bases from V and 7 bases from J, leaving 9 bases between. Germline V gene data show CDR1 as SGHNT and CDR2 as YYREEE (reference sequence). There are 13 residues in the CDR3. The CDR3 sequence: CASSFYRAEKLFF. In DNA form, the CDR3 reads TGTGCCAGCAGCTTTTACAGAGCTGAAAAACTGTTTTTT.

V usage is TRBV11-2 and J usage is TRBJ2-3; 11 bases match TRBD2. The V segment lost 1 base and the J segment 5 bases; nucleotides outside the gene matches: 8. Germline CDR1 reads SGHAT; CDR2 reads FQNNGV. This CDR3 is built from 17 residues. The CDR3 spells CASSLVRLAGGGDTQYF. CDR3 nucleotide sequence: TGTGCCAGCAGCTTAGTGCGGCTAGCGGGGGGTGGAGATACGCAGTATTTT.

V is TRBV19 and J is TRBJ1-5, with TRBD1 matching over 8 bases. The ends lost 8 bases at V and 5 bases at J; junction bases unmatched: 11. CDR3 length: 15 amino acids. Germline CDR1 reads LNHDA; CDR2 reads SQIVND (reference sequence). CDR3 in DNA: TGTGCCAGTGCGATAGTGGACAGGGAAGATCAGCCCCAGCATTTT. Translation gives CASAIVDREDQPQHF.

V is TRBV11-2 and J is TRBJ2-3; D may match TRBD1 or TRBD2 (6 bases each). CDR3 length: 15 residues. Per the germline V gene, CDR1 is SGHAT and CDR2 is FQNNGV. V dropped 3 bases and J dropped 2 bases, with 12 bases sitting between them. The CDR3 here is CASSFRGRPTDTQYF. Here the CDR3 DNA reads TGTGCCAGCAGCTTCCGGGGGCGGCCCACAGATACGCAGTATTTT.

This clonotype has just a few counts. The gene calls are TRBV5-4 and TRBJ2-7, with 10 bases lining up with TRBD1. From germline, CDR1 is SGHNT and CDR2 YYREEE (reference sequence). The CDR3 spans 15 residues. The J segment lost 0 bases and the V segment lost 0 bases, leaving 0 bases of the junction unmatched. Here the CDR3 DNA reads TGTGCCAGCAGCTTGGGACAGGGGGCCTCCTACGAGCAGTACTTC. It translates to CASSLGQGASYEQYF.

This clonotype turned up a few times. J is TRBJ2-1 and V is TRBV12-3 or TRBV12-4; D perhaps matches TRBD1 (5 bases). The CDR3 has 13 residues. Deletions cut 6 bases from V and 9 bases from J, with 15 bases between. CDR3: CASSRTGLSEQFF. The CDR3 coding sequence is TGTGCCAGCAGCCGAACAGGCCTCTCTGAGCAGTTCTTC.

This clonotype has at least ten counts. Written as DNA, the CDR3 is TGCAGTGCTAGAGGATACCCCGCGGGCTACACCTTC. It yields the protein CSARGYPAGYTF. The chain combines TRBV20-1 with TRBJ1-2; D not resolved. Germline assignment: CDR1 DFQATT and CDR2 SNEGSKA (reference sequence). V lost 1 base and J lost 8, with 11 bases in between. CDR3 length equals 12 residues.

Many counts were recorded for this clonotype. V is TRBV12-3 or TRBV12-4 and J is TRBJ1-1; 7 bases line up with TRBD1. V trimming: 5 bases; J trimming: 6 bases; junction bases outside the gene matches: 9. The CDR3 consists of 14 residues. Here the CDR3 DNA reads TGTGCCAGCAGTCCACAGGGGATTCGGGCTGAAGCTTTCTTT. Translated: CASSPQGIRAEAFF.

This clonotype came up many times. J is TRBJ1-3 and V is TRBV12-3 or TRBV12-4, with 7 bases that match TRBD1. The CDR3 contains 16 residues. The trim removed 5 bases at V and 2 bases at J, leaving 9 bases unmatched. The CDR3 DNA sequence: TGTGCCAGCAGTCTTCAGGGGGTTCTGACTGGAAACACCATATATTTT. It yields the protein CASSLQGVLTGNTIYF.

This clonotype was seen a handful of times. The chain joins TRBV5-1 to TRBJ1-1, with TRBD1 matching over 9 bases. This CDR3 spans 14 amino acids. In germline, CDR1 is SGHRS, CDR2 YFSETQ. J was trimmed by 4 bases and V by 3 bases; bases with no gene match: 4. CDR3 amino acids: CASSWATGGTEAFF. CDR3 DNA: TGCGCCAGCAGCTGGGCGACAGGGGGCACTGAAGCTTTCTTT.

This clonotype was observed a handful of times. This chain uses TRBV6-6 with TRBJ2-1; D is unclear. CDR3 size: 13 residues. Germline CDR1 is MNHNY and CDR2 is SVGAGI (reference sequence). The V end lost 6 bases, the J end lost 1 base, and 7 bases lay between the germline ends. The CDR3, as DNA: TGTGCCAGCAGACCCTTATCCTACAATGAGCAGTTCTTC. This codes for CASRPLSYNEQFF.